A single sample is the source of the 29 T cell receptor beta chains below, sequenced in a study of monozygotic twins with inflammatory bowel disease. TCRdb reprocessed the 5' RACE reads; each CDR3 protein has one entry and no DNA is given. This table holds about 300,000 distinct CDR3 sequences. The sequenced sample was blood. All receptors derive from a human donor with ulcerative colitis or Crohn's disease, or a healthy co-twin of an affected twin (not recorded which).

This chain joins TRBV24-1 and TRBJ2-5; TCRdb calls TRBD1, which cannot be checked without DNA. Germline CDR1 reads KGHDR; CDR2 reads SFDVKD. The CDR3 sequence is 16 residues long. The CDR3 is CATSDLGTGSRETQYF.

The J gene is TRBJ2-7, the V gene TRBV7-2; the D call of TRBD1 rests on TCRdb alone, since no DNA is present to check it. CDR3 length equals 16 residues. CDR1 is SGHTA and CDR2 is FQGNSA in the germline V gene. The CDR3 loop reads CASSSRGREGSYEQYF.

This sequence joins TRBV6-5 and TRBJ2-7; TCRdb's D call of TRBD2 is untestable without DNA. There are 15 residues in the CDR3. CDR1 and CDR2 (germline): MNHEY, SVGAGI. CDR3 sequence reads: CASSYVGGGRYEQYF.

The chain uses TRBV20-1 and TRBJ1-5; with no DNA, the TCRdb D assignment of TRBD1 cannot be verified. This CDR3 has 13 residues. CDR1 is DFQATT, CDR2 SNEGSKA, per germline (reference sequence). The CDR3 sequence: CSAQGQDNQPQHF.

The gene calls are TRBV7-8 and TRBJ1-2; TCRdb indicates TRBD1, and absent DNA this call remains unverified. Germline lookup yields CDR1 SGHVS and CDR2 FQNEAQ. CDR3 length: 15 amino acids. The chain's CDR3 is CASSPENRALYGYTF.

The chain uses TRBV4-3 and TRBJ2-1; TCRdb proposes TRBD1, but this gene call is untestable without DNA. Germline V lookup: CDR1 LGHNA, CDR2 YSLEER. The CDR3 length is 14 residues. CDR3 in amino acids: CASSQDTWGGEQFF.

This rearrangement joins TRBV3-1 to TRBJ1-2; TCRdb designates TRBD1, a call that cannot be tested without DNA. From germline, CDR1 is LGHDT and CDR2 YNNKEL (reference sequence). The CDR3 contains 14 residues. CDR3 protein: CASSQGGQIYGYTF.

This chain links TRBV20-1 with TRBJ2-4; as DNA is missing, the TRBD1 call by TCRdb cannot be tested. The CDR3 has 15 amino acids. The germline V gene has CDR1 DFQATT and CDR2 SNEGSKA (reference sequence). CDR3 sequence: CSAPRGGASKNIQYF.

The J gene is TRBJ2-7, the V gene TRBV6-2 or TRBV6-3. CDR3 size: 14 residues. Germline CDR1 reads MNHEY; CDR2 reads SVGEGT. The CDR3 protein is CASSRLGFRYEQYF.

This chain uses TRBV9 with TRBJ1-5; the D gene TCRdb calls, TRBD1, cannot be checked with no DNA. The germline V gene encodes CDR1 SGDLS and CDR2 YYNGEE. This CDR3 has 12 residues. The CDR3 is CASGQGAWPQHF.

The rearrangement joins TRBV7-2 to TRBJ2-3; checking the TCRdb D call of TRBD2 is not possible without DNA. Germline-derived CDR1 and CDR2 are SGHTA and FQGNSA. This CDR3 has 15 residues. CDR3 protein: CASSLSARGLDTQYF. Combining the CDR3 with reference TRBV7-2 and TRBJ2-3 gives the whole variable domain GAGVSQSPSNKVTEKGKDVELRCDPISGHTALYWYRQSLGQGLEFLIYFQGNSAPDKSGLPSDRFSAERTGGSVSTLTIQRTQQEDSAVYLCASSLSARGLDTQYFGPGTRLTVL.

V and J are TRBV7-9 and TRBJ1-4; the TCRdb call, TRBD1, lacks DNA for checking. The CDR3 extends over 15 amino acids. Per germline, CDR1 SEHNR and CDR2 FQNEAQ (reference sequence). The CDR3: CASSLTGGTNEKLFF.

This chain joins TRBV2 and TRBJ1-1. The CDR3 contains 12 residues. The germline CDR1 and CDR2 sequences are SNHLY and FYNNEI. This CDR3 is CASNRRNTEAFF. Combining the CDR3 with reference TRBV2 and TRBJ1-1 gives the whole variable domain EPEVTQTPSHQVTQMGQEVILRCVPISNHLYFYWYRQILGQKVEFLVSFYNNEISEKSEIFDDQFSVERPDGSNFTLKIRSTKLEDSAMYFCASNRRNTEAFFGQGTRLTVV.

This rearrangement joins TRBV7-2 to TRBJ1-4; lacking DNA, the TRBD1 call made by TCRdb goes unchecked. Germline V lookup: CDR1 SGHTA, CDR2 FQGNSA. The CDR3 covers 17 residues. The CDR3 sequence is CASSLDTGTGRVGKLFF.

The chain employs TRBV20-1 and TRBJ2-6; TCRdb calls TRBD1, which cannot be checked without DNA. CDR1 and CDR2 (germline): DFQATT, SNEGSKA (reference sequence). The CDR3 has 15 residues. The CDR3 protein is CSPLDRGGGANVLTF.

This CDR3 is CASSLIAGLSYNEQFF. The V call is TRBV7-8, the J call TRBJ2-1; the D call from TCRdb, TRBD2, cannot be confirmed without DNA. This CDR3 contains 16 residues. Germline CDR1 and CDR2: SGHVS and FQNEAQ.

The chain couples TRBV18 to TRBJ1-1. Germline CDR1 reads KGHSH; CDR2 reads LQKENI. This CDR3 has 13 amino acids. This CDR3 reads CASSPLGPSEAFF. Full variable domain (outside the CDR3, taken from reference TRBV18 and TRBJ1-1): NAGVMQNPRHLVRRRGQEARLRCSPMKGHSHVYWYRQLPEEGLKFMVYLQKENIIDESGMPKERFSAEFPKEGPSILRIQQVVRGDSAAYFCASSPLGPSEAFFGQGTRLTVV.

This chain's CDR3 is CASSYGDRANYEQYF. The V call is TRBV7-2, the J call TRBJ2-7; TCRdb selects TRBD1, and the lack of DNA leaves this call unchecked. The CDR3 covers 15 residues. Germline loops: CDR1 SGHTA, CDR2 FQGNSA.

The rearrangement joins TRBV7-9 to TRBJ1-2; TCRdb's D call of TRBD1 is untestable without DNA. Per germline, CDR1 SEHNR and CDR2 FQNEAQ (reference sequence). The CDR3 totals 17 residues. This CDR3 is CASSFTRVGGSSYGYTF.

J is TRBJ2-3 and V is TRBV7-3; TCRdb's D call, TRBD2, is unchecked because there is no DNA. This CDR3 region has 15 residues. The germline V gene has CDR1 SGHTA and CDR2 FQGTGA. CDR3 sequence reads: CASSLGLVVTDTQYF.

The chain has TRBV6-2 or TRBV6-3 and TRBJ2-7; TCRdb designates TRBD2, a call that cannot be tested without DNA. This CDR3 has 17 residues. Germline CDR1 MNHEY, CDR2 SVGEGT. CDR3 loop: CASSRPLTSGSYHEQYF.

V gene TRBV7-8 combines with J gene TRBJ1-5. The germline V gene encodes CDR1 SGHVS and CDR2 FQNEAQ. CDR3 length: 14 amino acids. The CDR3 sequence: CASSSIRDRDPQHF. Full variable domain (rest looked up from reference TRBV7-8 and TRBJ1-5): GAGVSQSPRYKVAKRGQDVALRCDPISGHVSLFWYQQALGQGPEFLTYFQNEAQLDKSGLPSDRFFAERPEGSVSTLKIQRTQQEDSAVYLCASSSIRDRDPQHFGDGTRLSIL.

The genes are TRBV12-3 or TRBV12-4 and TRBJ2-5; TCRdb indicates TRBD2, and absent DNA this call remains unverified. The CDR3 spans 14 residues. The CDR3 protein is CASRAWGGGGTQYF.

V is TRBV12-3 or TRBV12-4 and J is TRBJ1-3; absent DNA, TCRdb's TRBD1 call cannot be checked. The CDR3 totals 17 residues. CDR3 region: CASQWGLAGAGGNTIYF.

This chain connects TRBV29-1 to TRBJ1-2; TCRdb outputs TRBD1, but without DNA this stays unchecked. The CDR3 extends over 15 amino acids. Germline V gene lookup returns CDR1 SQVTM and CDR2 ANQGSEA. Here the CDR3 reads CSVNVRGENNYGYTF.

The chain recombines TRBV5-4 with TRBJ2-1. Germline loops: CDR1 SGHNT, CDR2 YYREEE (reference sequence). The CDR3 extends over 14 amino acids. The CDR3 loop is CASSLADHYNEQFF.

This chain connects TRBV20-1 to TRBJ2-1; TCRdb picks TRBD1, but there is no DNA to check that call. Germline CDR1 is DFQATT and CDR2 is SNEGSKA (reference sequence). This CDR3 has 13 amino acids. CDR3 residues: CSAPRTGVPQQFF.

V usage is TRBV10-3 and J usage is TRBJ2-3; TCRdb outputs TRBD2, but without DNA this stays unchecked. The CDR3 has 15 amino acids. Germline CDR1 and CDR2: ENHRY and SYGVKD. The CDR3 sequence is CAISVGTTGTDTQYF.

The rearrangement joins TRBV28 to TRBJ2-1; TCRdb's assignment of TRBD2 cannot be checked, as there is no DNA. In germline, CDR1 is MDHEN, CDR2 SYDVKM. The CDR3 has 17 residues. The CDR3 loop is CASSETSGTSSYNEQFF.